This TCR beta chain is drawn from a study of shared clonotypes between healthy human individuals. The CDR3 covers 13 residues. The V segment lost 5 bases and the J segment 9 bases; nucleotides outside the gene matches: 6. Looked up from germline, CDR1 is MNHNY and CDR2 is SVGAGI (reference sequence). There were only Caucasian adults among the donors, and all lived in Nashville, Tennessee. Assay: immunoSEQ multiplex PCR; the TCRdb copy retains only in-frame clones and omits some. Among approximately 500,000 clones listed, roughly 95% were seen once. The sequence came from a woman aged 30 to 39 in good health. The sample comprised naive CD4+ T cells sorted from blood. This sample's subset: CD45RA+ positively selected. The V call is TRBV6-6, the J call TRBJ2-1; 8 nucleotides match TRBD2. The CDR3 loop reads CASSVGRAGEQFF. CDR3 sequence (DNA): TGTGCCAGCAGTGTCGGGAGGGCCGGTGAGCAGTTCTTC.